These T cell receptor beta chains were read from a single sample in a study of CD8+ T cells in alopecia areata. Sequencing was performed with immunoSEQ multiplex PCR; in TCRdb, only in-frame clones are kept and a portion is missing. The sample holds 120,000 to 150,000 clones, about 85% seen once. The sample in question was CD8+ T cells sorted from blood, obtained at week 4, from a patient treated with tofacitinib. These receptors all come from a human donor with alopecia areata. The CDR3 runs from the conserved cysteine through the conserved F or W. The order of the fields is D gene, J gene, V gene, clone size, CDR3 length, CDR3 DNA, CDR3 protein. A D gene is named only where the DNA matches it firmly. Clone size is given for some rows only: seen once, a few or many times, or a class if the clone is expanded.

D: .
J: TRBJ2-2
V: TRBV19
size: .
length: 12
DNA: TGTGCCTCGGGGCAGGGGCACGGGGAGCTGTTTTTT
CDR3: CASGQGHGELFF

D: .
J: TRBJ2-5
V: TRBV7-9
size: few
length: 13
DNA: TGTGCCAGCAAACCCCCCAGGGAAGAGACCCAGTACTTC
CDR3: CASKPPREETQYF

D: TRBD1
J: TRBJ2-7
V: TRBV9
size: .
length: 16
DNA: TGTGCCAGCAGCGCCTCCCCCGGGACAGGGAGCGACGAGCAGTACTTC
CDR3: CASSASPGTGSDEQYF

D: TRBD1
J: TRBJ2-3
V: TRBV27
size: .
length: 15
DNA: TGTGCCAGCAGTTTAAGGGCAGGGGGTGGGGATACGCAGTATTTT
CDR3: CASSLRAGGGDTQYF

D: TRBD1
J: TRBJ2-1
V: TRBV27
size: .
length: 14
DNA: TGTGCCAGCAGTCCCGGGACAGGGGTTGGTGAGCAGTTCTTC
CDR3: CASSPGTGVGEQFF

D: .
J: TRBJ2-7
V: TRBV5-1
size: .
length: 15
DNA: TGCGCCAGCAGATCGACAGCCCTAGGTCCCTACGAGCAGTACTTC
CDR3: CASRSTALGPYEQYF

D: .
J: TRBJ2-3
V: TRBV7-2
size: .
length: 16
DNA: TGTGCCAGCAGCTTGGACTTCGGGGGTGGATTTGATACGCAGTATTTT
CDR3: CASSLDFGGGFDTQYF

D: .
J: TRBJ1-2
V: TRBV2
size: .
length: 12
DNA: TGTGCCAGCAGTGAAGCCCTCTATGGCTACACCTTC
CDR3: CASSEALYGYTF

D: TRBD1
J: TRBJ2-7
V: TRBV9
size: .
length: 15
DNA: TGTGCCAGCAGCGTAGCTGGGACAGTCCGAGAAGAGCAGTACTTC
CDR3: CASSVAGTVREEQYF

D: .
J: TRBJ2-2
V: TRBV15
size: .
length: 14
DNA: TGTGCCACCAGCAGAGATAGGAACACCGGGGAGCTGTTTTTT
CDR3: CATSRDRNTGELFF

D: .
J: TRBJ2-3
V: TRBV11-3
size: .
length: 12
DNA: TGTGCCAGCAGCCGAGGTACAGATACGCAGTATTTT
CDR3: CASSRGTDTQYF

D: .
J: TRBJ2-4
V: TRBV7-2
size: .
length: 12
DNA: TGTGCCAGCAGCCCCCCTGGGAACATTCAGTACTTC
CDR3: CASSPPGNIQYF

D: TRBD2
J: TRBJ2-7
V: TRBV27
size: .
length: 14
DNA: TGTGCCAGCAGTATAGCGGGAGGGTACTACGAGCAGTACTTC
CDR3: CASSIAGGYYEQYF

D: .
J: TRBJ2-1
V: TRBV14
size: .
length: 15
DNA: TGTGCCAGCAGCATGCCGGGACGGGAAGACAATGAGCAGTTCTTC
CDR3: CASSMPGREDNEQFF

D: .
J: TRBJ1-1
V: TRBV29-1
size: .
length: 13
DNA: TGCAGCGTTGATGCCGAAGTGAACACTGAAGCTTTCTTT
CDR3: CSVDAEVNTEAFF

D: .
J: TRBJ2-3
V: TRBV4-2
size: .
length: 16
DNA: TGTGCCAGCAGCCAAGAGACCGGGGGTTTCACAGATACGCAGTATTTT
CDR3: CASSQETGGFTDTQYF

D: TRBD1
J: TRBJ1-4
V: TRBV9
size: .
length: 18
DNA: TGTGCCAGCAGCGTAGCGTCCCGGGACAGGGGGCGAGGTGAAAAACTGTTTTTT
CDR3: CASSVASRDRGRGEKLFF

D: TRBD1
J: TRBJ2-3
V: TRBV5-5
size: .
length: 16
DNA: TGTGCCAGCAGCCGAGGGCTGACAGGGGTAGATGATACGCAGTATTTT
CDR3: CASSRGLTGVDDTQYF

D: .
J: TRBJ1-2
V: TRBV29-1
size: .
length: 11
DNA: TGCAGCGTTGTGTCTAACTATGGCTACACCTTC
CDR3: CSVVSNYGYTF